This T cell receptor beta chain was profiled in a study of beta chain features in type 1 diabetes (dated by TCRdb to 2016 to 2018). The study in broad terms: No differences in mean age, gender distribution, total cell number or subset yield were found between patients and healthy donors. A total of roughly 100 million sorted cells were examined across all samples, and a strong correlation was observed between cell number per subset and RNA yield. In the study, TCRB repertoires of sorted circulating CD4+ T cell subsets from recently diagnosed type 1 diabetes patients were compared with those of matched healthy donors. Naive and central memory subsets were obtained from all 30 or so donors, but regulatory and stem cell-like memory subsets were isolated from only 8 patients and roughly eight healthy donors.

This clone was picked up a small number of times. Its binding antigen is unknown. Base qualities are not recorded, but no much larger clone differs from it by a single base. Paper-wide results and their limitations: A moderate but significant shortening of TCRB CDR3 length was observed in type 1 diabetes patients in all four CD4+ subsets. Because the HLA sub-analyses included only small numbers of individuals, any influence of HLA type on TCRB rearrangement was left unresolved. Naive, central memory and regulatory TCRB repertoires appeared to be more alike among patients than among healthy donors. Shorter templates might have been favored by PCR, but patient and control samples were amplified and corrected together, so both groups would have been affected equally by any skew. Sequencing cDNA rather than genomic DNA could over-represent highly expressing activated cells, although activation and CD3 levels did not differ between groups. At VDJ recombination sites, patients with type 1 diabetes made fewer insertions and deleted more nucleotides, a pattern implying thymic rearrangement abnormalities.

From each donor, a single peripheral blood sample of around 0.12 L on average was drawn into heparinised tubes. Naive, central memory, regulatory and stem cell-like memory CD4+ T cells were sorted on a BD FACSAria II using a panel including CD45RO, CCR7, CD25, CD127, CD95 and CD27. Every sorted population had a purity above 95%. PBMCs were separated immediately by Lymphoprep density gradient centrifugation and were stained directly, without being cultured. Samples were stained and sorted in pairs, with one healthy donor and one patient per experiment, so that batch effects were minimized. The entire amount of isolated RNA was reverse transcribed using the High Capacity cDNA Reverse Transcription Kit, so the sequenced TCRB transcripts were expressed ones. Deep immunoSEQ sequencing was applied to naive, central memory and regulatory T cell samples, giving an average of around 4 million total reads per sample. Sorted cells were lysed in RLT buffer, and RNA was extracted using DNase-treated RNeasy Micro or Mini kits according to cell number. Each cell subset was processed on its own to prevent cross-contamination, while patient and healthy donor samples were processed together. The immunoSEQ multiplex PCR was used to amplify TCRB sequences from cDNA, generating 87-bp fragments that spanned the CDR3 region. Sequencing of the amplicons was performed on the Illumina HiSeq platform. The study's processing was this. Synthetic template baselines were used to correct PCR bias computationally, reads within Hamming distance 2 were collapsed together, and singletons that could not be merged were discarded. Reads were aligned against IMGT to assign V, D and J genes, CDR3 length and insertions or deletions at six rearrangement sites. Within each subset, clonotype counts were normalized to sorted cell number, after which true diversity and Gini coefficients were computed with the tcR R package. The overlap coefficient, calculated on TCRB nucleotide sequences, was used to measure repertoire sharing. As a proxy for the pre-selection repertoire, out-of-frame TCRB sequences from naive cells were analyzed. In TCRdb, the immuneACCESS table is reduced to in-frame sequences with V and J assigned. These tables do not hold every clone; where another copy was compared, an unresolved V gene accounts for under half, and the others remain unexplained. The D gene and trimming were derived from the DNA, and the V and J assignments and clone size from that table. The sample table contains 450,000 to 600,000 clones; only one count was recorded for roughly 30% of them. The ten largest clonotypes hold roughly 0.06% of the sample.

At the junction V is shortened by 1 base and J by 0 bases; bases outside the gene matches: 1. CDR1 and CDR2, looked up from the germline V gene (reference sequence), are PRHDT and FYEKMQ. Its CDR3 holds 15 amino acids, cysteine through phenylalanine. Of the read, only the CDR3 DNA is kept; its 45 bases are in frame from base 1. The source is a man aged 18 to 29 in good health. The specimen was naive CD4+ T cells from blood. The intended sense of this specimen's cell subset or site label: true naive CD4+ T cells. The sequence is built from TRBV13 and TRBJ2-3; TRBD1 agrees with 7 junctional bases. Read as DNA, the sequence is TGTGCCAGCAGCTTAGCAGGGGGTAGCACAGATACGCAGTATTTT. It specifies CASSLAGGSTDTQYF.